The next 6 T cell receptor beta chains were all read from a single sample in a study of T cells in localized non-small cell lung cancer. Clones were read by immunoSEQ multiplex PCR, and TCRdb kept only the in-frame ones, dropping some. The table records more than 15,000 clones, approximately 89% of them present only once. Sequenced here: peripheral blood, sampled before any cancer treatment. The source of these receptors is a female donor aged 60 or older with stage III squamous cell lung carcinoma.

This chain uses TRBV2 with TRBJ2-7; 10 positions match TRBD1. Germline assignment: CDR1 SNHLY and CDR2 FYNNEI. The J segment lost 5 bases and the V segment lost 2 bases, leaving 3 bases of the junction unmatched. The CDR3 is 14 residues long. CDR3 sequence (DNA): TGTGCCAGCAGTGAAAGGACAGGGGGGAACGAGCAGTACTTC. Translation gives CASSERTGGNEQYF.

The J gene is TRBJ1-5, the V gene TRBV9; the D is unclear. Germline lookup yields CDR1 SGDLS and CDR2 YYNGEE. The CDR3 extends over 15 amino acids. The V end lost 4 bases, the J end lost 2 bases, and 13 bases lay between the germline ends. As DNA, the CDR3 is TGTGCCAGCAGCCGTGGCGGAGAGGGCAATCAGCCCCAGCATTTT. The encoded protein is CASSRGGEGNQPQHF.

In DNA form, the CDR3 reads TGTGCCAGCAGTGAAGTTGTAGGGAGGGTCACAGATACGCAGTATTTT. Amino acids: CASSEVVGRVTDTQYF. The rearrangement joins TRBV2 to TRBJ2-3; TRBD2 matches 7 bases. The CDR3 is 16 amino acids. V gave up 1 base and J gave up 2 bases; unmatched junction bases: 6. The germline CDR1 and CDR2 sequences are SNHLY and FYNNEI.

The chain employs TRBV5-5 and TRBJ1-1, with D unclear. The germline gives CDR1 SGHKS, CDR2 YYEKEE (reference sequence). V lost 2 bases to trimming and J lost 2 bases, with 22 bases between them. This CDR3 spans 18 amino acids. The DNA for the CDR3 is TGTGCCAGCAGCTTTGAGGAGGGTGCCCCAAAGAGTAACACTGAAGCTTTCTTT. It translates to CASSFEEGAPKSNTEAFF.

J is TRBJ2-5 and V is TRBV5-1, with 9 nucleotides matching TRBD1. The germline V gene encodes CDR1 SGHRS and CDR2 YFSETQ. V lost 2 bases, J lost 4 bases, and 9 bases stayed unmatched. The CDR3 contains 16 residues. CDR3: CASSLLGQGGRETQYF. CDR3 sequence (DNA): TGCGCCAGCAGCTTATTGGGACAGGGAGGAAGAGAGACCCAGTACTTC. Full variable domain (rest looked up from reference TRBV5-1 and TRBJ2-5): KAGVTQTPRYLIKTRGQQVTLSCSPISGHRSVSWYQQTPGQGLQFLFEYFSETQRNKGNFPGRFSGRQFSNSRSEMNVSTLELGDSALYLCASSLLGQGGRETQYFGPGTRLLVL.

This clone was recorded only once. The V and J genes are TRBV5-1 and TRBJ2-7; 10 nucleotides match TRBD1. Losses at the gene ends were 6 bases for V and 5 bases for J; bases not matched to a gene: 8. Germline-derived CDR1 and CDR2 are SGHRS and YFSETQ. The CDR3 runs to 14 residues. In DNA form, the CDR3 reads TGCGCCAGCACCCCGGGACAGGGGAAACACGAGCAGTACTTC. This gives the protein CASTPGQGKHEQYF. Variable domain in full (rest from reference TRBV5-1 and TRBJ2-7): KAGVTQTPRYLIKTRGQQVTLSCSPISGHRSVSWYQQTPGQGLQFLFEYFSETQRNKGNFPGRFSGRQFSNSRSEMNVSTLELGDSALYLCASTPGQGKHEQYFGPGTRLTVT.